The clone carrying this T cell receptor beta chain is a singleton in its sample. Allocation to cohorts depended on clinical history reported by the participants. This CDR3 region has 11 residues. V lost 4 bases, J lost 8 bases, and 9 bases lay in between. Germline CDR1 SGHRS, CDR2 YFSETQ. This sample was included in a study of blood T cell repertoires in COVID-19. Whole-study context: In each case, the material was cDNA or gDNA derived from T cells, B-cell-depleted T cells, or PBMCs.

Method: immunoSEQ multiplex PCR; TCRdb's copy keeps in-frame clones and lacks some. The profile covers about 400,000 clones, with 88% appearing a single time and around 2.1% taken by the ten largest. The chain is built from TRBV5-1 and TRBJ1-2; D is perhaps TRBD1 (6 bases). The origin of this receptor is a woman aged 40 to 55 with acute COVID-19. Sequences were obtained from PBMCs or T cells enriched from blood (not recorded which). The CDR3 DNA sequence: TGCGCCAGCAGCGGCGGGGGCGGCTACACCTTC. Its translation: CASSGGGGYTF. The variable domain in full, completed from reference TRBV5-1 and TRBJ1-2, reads KAGVTQTPRYLIKTRGQQVTLSCSPISGHRSVSWYQQTPGQGLQFLFEYFSETQRNKGNFPGRFSGRQFSNSRSEMNVSTLELGDSALYLCASSGGGGYTFGSGTRLTVV.